Below, one T cell receptor beta chain is given with its context. The antigen remains unidentified. The entry originates in a study of CXCR3-negative and CXCR3-positive naive CD8 T cells. Study-wide context: Collectively, the libraries yielded 130 million or so TRB reads in total, at about 1.5 +/- 0.3 million per library. Study-wide results and caveats: Hydrophobicity was higher for TRB CDR3s found in CXCR3-positive naive cells than in CXCR3-negative naive cells. High diversity, comparable across both naive subsets, contrasted with much lower diversity in memory CD8+ cells. Memory cells diverged, while naive CXCR3-positive and CXCR3-negative cells had similar TRBV-TRBJ usage.

The TRB libraries of cDNA were built by UMI-labeled 5' RACE. TCRdb derives one entry per CDR3 protein from the 5' RACE reads, leaving out DNA. The sample's table shows roughly 7,500 distinct CDR3 sequences. Material for sequencing was naive CXCR3- CD8+ T cells from blood. Specified subset: CD45RO-CCR7+CD27+CD95- naive CD8+ T cells lacking CXCR3 (TNR3-). The clonotype originates from a human donor in good health. Some clones in this sample may be carry-over from other donors' samples.

The CDR3 sequence: CASSIGQGADEQFF. The chain has TRBV5-1 and TRBJ2-1; as DNA is missing, the TRBD1 call by TCRdb cannot be tested. This CDR3 comprises 14 residues. Germline V gene sequence: CDR1 SGHRS, CDR2 YFSETQ.